A selection of T cell receptor beta chains follows, all from one sample in a study of regulatory T cells in long-lasting Graves disease. TCRdb fed the multiplex PCR reads into MiXCR, producing one record per CDR3 protein. The table records a few hundred thousand distinct CDR3 sequences, about a fifth of them present only once. Source: peripheral blood mononuclear cells (PBMCs), taken when the disease was refractory, from a patient treated with antithyroid drugs. Receptor source: a female donor with Graves disease. CDR3s include the opening cysteine and the closing phenylalanine or tryptophan. The order of the fields is CDR3 protein, CDR3 DNA, V gene, D gene, J gene, clone size. A D gene is named only where the DNA matches it firmly. Expanded clones get a size class; other rows say once, few or many, or leave the size out.

CDR3: CASSLAGELTEAFF
DNA: TGTGCCAGCAGCTTAGCGGGGGAGCTCACTGAAGCTTTCTTT
V: TRBV7-2
D: -
J: TRBJ1-1
size: few

CDR3: CASSHLGATNEKLFF
DNA: TGCGCCAGCAGCCACTTAGGGGCTACTAATGAAAAACTGTTTTTT
V: TRBV4-1
D: -
J: TRBJ1-4
size: few

CDR3: CASSPGAGSLRTEAFF
DNA: TGTGCCAGCAGCCCAGGGGCGGGGTCCTTGCGGACTGAAGCTTTCTTT
V: TRBV12-3/TRBV12-4
D: -
J: TRBJ1-1
size: many

CDR3: CASRPDRGSQTQYF
DNA: TGTGCCAGCAGGCCGGACAGGGGTTCGCAGACCCAGTACTTC
V: TRBV2
D: TRBD1
J: TRBJ2-5
size: many

CDR3: CASSLGTASPGANVLTF
DNA: TGTGCCAGCAGCTTAGGGACCGCGTCCCCTGGGGCCAACGTCCTGACTTTC
V: TRBV7-6
D: -
J: TRBJ2-6
size: -

CDR3: CASSYSGTSGTEQCF
DNA: TGTGCCAGCAGTTACTCCGGGACTAGCGGGACGGAGCAGTGCTTC
V: TRBV9
D: TRBD2
J: TRBJ2-7
size: -

CDR3: CSVEGQLYGYTF
DNA: TGCAGCGTTGAAGGACAGCTCTATGGCTACACCTTC
V: TRBV29-1
D: -
J: TRBJ1-2
size: -

CDR3: CASTRRGAGNNEQFF
DNA: TGTGCCAGCACCCGCAGGGGCGCCGGGAACAATGAGCAGTTCTTC
V: TRBV5-6
D: -
J: TRBJ2-1
size: few

CDR3: CASSLPGQGMDEQYF
DNA: TGTGCCAGCAGTTTACCCGGACAGGGGATGGACGAGCAGTACTTC
V: TRBV28
D: TRBD1
J: TRBJ2-7
size: many

CDR3: CASSLVQGAAEAFF
DNA: TGTGCCAGCAGCTTAGTTCAGGGGGCTGCTGAAGCTTTCTTT
V: TRBV7-9
D: TRBD1
J: TRBJ1-1
size: few

CDR3: CASSSGQFSGGYTF
DNA: TGTGCCAGCAGCTCTGGGCAGTTTAGCGGTGGCTACACCTTC
V: TRBV7-9
D: -
J: TRBJ1-2
size: -

CDR3: CASSFGRTGPYF
DNA: TGTGCCAGCAGTTTTGGGAGGACGGGACCTTACTTC
V: TRBV12-3/TRBV12-4
D: -
J: TRBJ2-5
size: many

CDR3: CASSHIGTNTGELFF
DNA: TGTGCCAGCAGCCATATCGGGACAAACACCGGGGAGCTGTTTTTT
V: TRBV14
D: -
J: TRBJ2-2
size: -

CDR3: CASSFALGQGLYEQYF
DNA: TGTGCCAGCAGTTTCGCACTGGGACAGGGGCTCTACGAGCAGTACTTC
V: TRBV12-3/TRBV12-4
D: TRBD1
J: TRBJ2-7
size: many

CDR3: CSARDSFVFEQFF
DNA: TGCAGTGCTAGAGACAGTTTTGTTTTTGAGCAGTTCTTC
V: TRBV20-1
D: -
J: TRBJ2-1
size: -

CDR3: CASSDAGPIALPDSPLHF
DNA: TGTGCCAGCAGCGACGCGGGGCCAATCGCCTTACCTGATTCACCCCTCCACTTT
V: TRBV13
D: -
J: TRBJ1-6
size: many

CDR3: CASSLALKAPFF
DNA: TGTGCCAGCAGCTTGGCCCTCAAGGCCCCGTTTTTT
V: TRBV28
D: -
J: TRBJ1-4
size: many

CDR3: CSVKRDNLNTEAFF
DNA: TGCAGCGTCAAAAGGGACAACTTGAACACTGAAGCTTTCTTT
V: TRBV29-1
D: -
J: TRBJ1-1
size: -

CDR3: CASSWTGAYNEQFF
DNA: TGCGCCAGCAGTTGGACAGGGGCCTACAATGAGCAGTTCTTC
V: TRBV10-1
D: TRBD1
J: TRBJ2-1
size: once

CDR3: CASGLVGGPEETQYF
DNA: TGTGCCAGCGGCTTAGTAGGAGGGCCAGAGGAGACCCAGTACTTC
V: TRBV7-2
D: -
J: TRBJ2-5
size: -

CDR3: CASSSAGAGETQYF
DNA: TGTGCCAGCAGCTCTGCTGGGGCCGGGGAGACCCAGTACTTC
V: TRBV7-2
D: -
J: TRBJ2-5
size: -

CDR3: CASIKSVGLDTEAFF
DNA: TGTGCCAGCATTAAATCAGTCGGGTTAGACACTGAAGCTTTCTTT
V: TRBV27
D: -
J: TRBJ1-1
size: many

CDR3: CASSPGGGSYGYTF
DNA: TGTGCCAGCTCCCCGGGAGGGGGCAGCTATGGCTACACCTTC
V: TRBV27
D: TRBD1
J: TRBJ1-2
size: -

CDR3: CASSLAGTGISLTGYTF
DNA: TGTGCCAGCAGCCTCGCCGGGACAGGGATTTCCCTCACGGGCTACACCTTC
V: TRBV7-3
D: TRBD1
J: TRBJ1-2
size: few

CDR3: CASSRDSLETQYF
DNA: TGTGCCAGCAGCCGGGACAGCTTGGAGACCCAGTACTTC
V: TRBV7-2
D: TRBD1
J: TRBJ2-5
size: many

CDR3: CASSLRQGHDIQYF
DNA: TGTGCCAGCAGCTTAAGACAGGGTCACGACATTCAGTACTTC
V: TRBV7-2
D: TRBD1
J: TRBJ2-4
size: few

CDR3: CSALTGRGTEAFF
DNA: TGCAGTGCACTTACAGGGAGAGGAACTGAAGCTTTCTTT
V: TRBV20-1
D: -
J: TRBJ1-1
size: -

CDR3: CASSAPDTDTQYF
DNA: TGTGCCAGCAGTGCCCCTGATACAGATACGCAGTATTTT
V: TRBV2
D: -
J: TRBJ2-3
size: few

CDR3: CASNSPTLAKNIQYF
DNA: TGTGCCAGCAATTCCCCCACTCTAGCCAAAAACATTCAGTACTTC
V: TRBV28
D: -
J: TRBJ2-4
size: many

CDR3: CASSIAGRGTKNIQYF
DNA: TGTGCCAGTAGTATAGCAGGCAGGGGAACCAAAAACATTCAGTACTTC
V: TRBV19
D: -
J: TRBJ2-4
size: -

CDR3: CATSESDRAPLDKLFF
DNA: TGTGCCACCAGTGAATCGGACAGGGCGCCTTTGGATAAACTGTTTTTT
V: TRBV24-1
D: TRBD1
J: TRBJ1-4
size: many

CDR3: CASSLSGTSSGELFF
DNA: TGTGCCAGCAGCTTATCCGGGACTAGTTCCGGGGAGCTGTTTTTT
V: TRBV7-2
D: TRBD2
J: TRBJ2-2
size: few

CDR3: CASSQGDLFYEQYF
DNA: TGTGCCAGCAGCCAAGGAGACTTGTTTTACGAGCAGTACTTC
V: TRBV3-1
D: -
J: TRBJ2-7
size: -

CDR3: CASGAGQGNQPQHF
DNA: TGTGCTAGTGGCGCGGGACAGGGGAATCAGCCCCAGCATTTT
V: TRBV12-5
D: TRBD1
J: TRBJ1-5
size: many

CDR3: CASSSQGLEEKLFF
DNA: TGTGCCAGCAGTTCACAGGGGTTAGAGGAAAAACTGTTTTTT
V: TRBV12-3/TRBV12-4
D: TRBD1
J: TRBJ1-4
size: many

CDR3: CASRLHHSGRVGDTQYF
DNA: TGTGCCAGCAGACTGCACCACAGCGGGAGAGTTGGAGATACGCAGTATTTT
V: TRBV6-2/TRBV6-3
D: TRBD2
J: TRBJ2-3
size: once

CDR3: CASSPGTGFGYGYTF
DNA: TGTGCCAGCAGCCCCGGGACAGGGTTTGGCTATGGCTACACCTTC
V: TRBV11-2
D: TRBD1
J: TRBJ1-2
size: few

CDR3: CASNKLSPANTGELFF
DNA: TGTGCCAGCAATAAGCTTAGTCCGGCGAACACCGGGGAGCTGTTTTTT
V: TRBV28
D: -
J: TRBJ2-2
size: few

CDR3: CASSQEGGDNEQFF
DNA: TGTGCCAGCAGCCAAGAAGGAGGTGACAATGAGCAGTTCTTC
V: TRBV3-1
D: -
J: TRBJ2-1
size: once

CDR3: CASSPRLVSDEQYF
DNA: TGTGCCAGCAGCCCCCGGCTAGTGTCGGACGAGCAGTACTTC
V: TRBV7-2
D: -
J: TRBJ2-7
size: many

CDR3: CASSLRPPQETQYF
DNA: TGTGCCAGCAGCCTGCGACCGCCCCAGGAGACCCAGTACTTC
V: TRBV5-6
D: -
J: TRBJ2-5
size: few

CDR3: CASSLSPGQGFNQPQHF
DNA: TGTGCCAGCAGCCTGTCCCCGGGACAGGGTTTCAATCAGCCCCAGCATTTT
V: TRBV3-1
D: TRBD1
J: TRBJ1-5
size: -

CDR3: CASSFLSRPYEQYF
DNA: TGTGCCAGCAGTTTTCTGTCGAGGCCCTACGAGCAGTACTTC
V: TRBV12-3/TRBV12-4
D: -
J: TRBJ2-7
size: many

CDR3: CASRPDREDSPLHF
DNA: TGTGCCAGCAGACCTGACAGGGAGGATTCACCCCTCCACTTT
V: TRBV6-1
D: TRBD1
J: TRBJ1-6
size: few

CDR3: CASSIGRGPLTYEQYF
DNA: TGTGCCAGCAGTATCGGTCGGGGACCCCTGACCTACGAGCAGTACTTC
V: TRBV12-3/TRBV12-4
D: -
J: TRBJ2-7
size: once

CDR3: CATSEGTSGEQFF
DNA: TGTGCCACCAGTGAGGGGACTAGCGGTGAGCAGTTCTTC
V: TRBV24-1
D: TRBD2
J: TRBJ2-1
size: few

CDR3: CSARARDRGTPEAFF
DNA: TGCAGTGCTAGGGCGAGGGACCGCGGGACCCCTGAAGCTTTCTTT
V: TRBV20-1
D: -
J: TRBJ1-1
size: many

CDR3: CASSVGDNSNQPQHF
DNA: TGTGCCAGCAGCGTAGGAGATAATAGCAATCAGCCCCAGCATTTT
V: TRBV9
D: -
J: TRBJ1-5
size: -

CDR3: CASSPLGAGGGQPQHF
DNA: TGCGCCAGCAGCCCCCTCGGGGCAGGGGGCGGGCAGCCCCAGCATTTT
V: TRBV5-1
D: TRBD1
J: TRBJ1-5
size: -

CDR3: CSARDSFSGANVLTF
DNA: TGCAGTGCTAGAGATAGTTTCTCTGGGGCCAACGTCCTGACTTTC
V: TRBV20-1
D: -
J: TRBJ2-6
size: many

CDR3: CASTPLGPSLSYEQYF
DNA: TGTGCCAGCACCCCACTGGGCCCTTCTCTTTCCTACGAGCAGTACTTC
V: TRBV7-9
D: -
J: TRBJ2-7
size: -

CDR3: CASSPGGEVYGYTF
DNA: TGTGCCAGCAGCCCGGGGGGTGAGGTCTATGGCTACACCTTC
V: TRBV7-8
D: -
J: TRBJ1-2
size: many

CDR3: CASSGSDNYEQYF
DNA: TGTGCCAGCAGCGGGAGCGACAACTACGAGCAGTACTTC
V: TRBV9
D: -
J: TRBJ2-7
size: many

CDR3: CASRDLSGMNTEAFF
DNA: TGTGCCAGCAGGGACCTGAGTGGGATGAACACTGAAGCTTTCTTT
V: TRBV12-3/TRBV12-4
D: -
J: TRBJ1-1
size: many

CDR3: CASSYSMGPNTGELFF
DNA: TGTGCCAGCAGTTACTCGATGGGTCCGAACACCGGGGAGCTGTTTTTT
V: TRBV6-5
D: -
J: TRBJ2-2
size: many

CDR3: CASSPSWGTGELFF
DNA: TGTGCCAGCAGCCCGAGCTGGGGCACCGGGGAGCTGTTTTTT
V: TRBV7-3
D: -
J: TRBJ2-2
size: -

CDR3: CASSERRGAGRTETQYF
DNA: TGTGCCAGCAGTGAAAGGAGGGGGGCCGGTCGCACGGAGACCCAGTACTTC
V: TRBV6-1
D: -
J: TRBJ2-5
size: many